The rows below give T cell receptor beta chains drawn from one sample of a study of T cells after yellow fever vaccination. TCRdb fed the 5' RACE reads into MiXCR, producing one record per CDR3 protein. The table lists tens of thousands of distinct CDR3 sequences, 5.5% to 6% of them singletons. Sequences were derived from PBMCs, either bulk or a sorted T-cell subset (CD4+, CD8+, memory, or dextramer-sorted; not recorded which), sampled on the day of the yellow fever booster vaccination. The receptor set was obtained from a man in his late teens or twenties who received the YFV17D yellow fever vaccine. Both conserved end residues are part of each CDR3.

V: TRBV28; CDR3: CASSWLTQETQYF
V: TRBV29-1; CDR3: CSAARGTGKEIDYGYTF
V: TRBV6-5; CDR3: CASSKASGGVEQFF
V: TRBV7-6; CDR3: CASSSRDRGRDQPQHF
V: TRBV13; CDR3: CASSLSLGSPGELFF
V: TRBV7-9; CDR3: CASSLAVTGDQPQHF
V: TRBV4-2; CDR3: CASSQEDGNEQFF
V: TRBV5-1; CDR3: CASSRPRGRIDEQYF
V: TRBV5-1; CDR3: CASSLDRVNTEAFF
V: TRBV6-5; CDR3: CASSYSTMNTGELFF
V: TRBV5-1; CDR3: CASSSTTLKIEGAEAFF
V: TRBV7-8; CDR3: CASSGAGANVLTF
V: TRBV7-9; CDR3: CASSSGISSEAFF
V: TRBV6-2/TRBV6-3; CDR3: CASSYIGEGYGYTF
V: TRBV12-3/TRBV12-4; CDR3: CATELRDDLYGYTF
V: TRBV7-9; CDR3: CASSPDLTSGGVKETQYF
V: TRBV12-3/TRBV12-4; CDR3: CASSFSTTDTQYF
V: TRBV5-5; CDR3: CASSFPRLGTDTQYF
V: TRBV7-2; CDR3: CASSLGGFAEQFF
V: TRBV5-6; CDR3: CASSQLTGGRDNSPLHF
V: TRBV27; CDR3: CASSYGLAGDRELFF
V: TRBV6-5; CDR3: CASRTGLGTEAFF
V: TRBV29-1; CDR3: CSVEIRDRNSYEQYF
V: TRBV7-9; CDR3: CASSLADRDGEAFF
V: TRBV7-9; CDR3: CASSFGTSRVHTGELFF
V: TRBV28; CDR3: CASSFLIGGHNNEQFF
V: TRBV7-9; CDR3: CASSLEVPGELFF